The source of this T cell receptor beta chain is a study of T-cell memory formation after mild COVID-19. General study points: Specificity for SARS-CoV-2 was not confirmed among the second-wave clones peaking on day 37. Clones contracting day 15 to 85 were balanced CD4/CD8; later expanders leaned CD4+.

TCRdb called the 5' RACE reads again in MiXCR, with one record for every CDR3 protein. The repertoire consists of approximately 500,000 distinct CDR3 sequences, with about 23% occurring once and the leading ten covering under 15%. The CDR3 length is 15 residues. Looked up from germline, CDR1 is SGDLS and CDR2 is YYNGEE. Trimming pared 4 bases from V and 2 bases from J, leaving 13 bases between. This clonotype was detected many times. Its matching antigen is unknown. This clonotype was sampled from an adult woman who had mild COVID-19 (a few samples of this study predate the infection). Cell type and time point are not known. Material for sequencing was PBMCs or a T cell subset sorted from them (not recorded which). The chain employs TRBV9 and TRBJ2-1; D could derive from TRBD1 or TRBD2 (5 bases each). The DNA for the CDR3 is TGTGCCAGCAGCTCTCGGGACGGTCCCTACAATGAGCAGTTCTTC. This encodes CASSSRDGPYNEQFF.